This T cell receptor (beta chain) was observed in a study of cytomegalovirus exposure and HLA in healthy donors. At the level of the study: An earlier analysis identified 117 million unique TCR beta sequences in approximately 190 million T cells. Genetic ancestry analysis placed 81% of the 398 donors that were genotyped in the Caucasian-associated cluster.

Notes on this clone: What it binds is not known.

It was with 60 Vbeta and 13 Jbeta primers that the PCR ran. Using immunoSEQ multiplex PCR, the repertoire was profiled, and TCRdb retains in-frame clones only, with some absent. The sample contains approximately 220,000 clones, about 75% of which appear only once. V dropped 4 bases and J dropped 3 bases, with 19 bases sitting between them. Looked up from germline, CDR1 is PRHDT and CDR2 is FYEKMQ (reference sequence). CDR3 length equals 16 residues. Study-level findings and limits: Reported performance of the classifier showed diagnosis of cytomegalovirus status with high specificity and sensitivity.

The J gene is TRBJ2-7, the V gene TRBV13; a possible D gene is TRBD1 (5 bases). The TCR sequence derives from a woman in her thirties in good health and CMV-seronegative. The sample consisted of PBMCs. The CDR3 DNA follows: TGTGCCAGCAGCTCCTCACAGGCCCCCTTGCACTACGAGCAGTACTTC. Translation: CASSSSQAPLHYEQYF.